This TCR beta chain comes out of a study of PD-L1 blockade in urothelial cancer. Sequenced by immunoSEQ multiplex PCR; TCRdb stores in-frame clones only, minus some. The table lists about 88,000 clones, more than 90% of them singletons. The germline V gene has CDR1 MGHRA and CDR2 YSYEKL. There are 16 residues in the CDR3. V lost 2 bases and J lost 4; bases outside the gene matches: 8. The chain employs TRBV4-1 and TRBJ2-5; 9 nucleotides match TRBD1. Sequencing used PBMCs, obtained around atezolizumab (anti-PD-L1) treatment. The TCR originated in a man in his fifties or sixties with urothelial cancer. In DNA form, the CDR3 reads TGCGCCAGCAGCCAAAATACAGGGGGCGTCGGAGAGACCCAGTACTTC. Translation gives CASSQNTGGVGETQYF.